Reported below is one T cell receptor (beta chain). Libraries were prepared by immunoSEQ multiplex PCR; TCRdb keeps only in-frame clonotypes and omits some of them. The sample lists a few hundred thousand clones; 65% to 85% were seen once. This entry comes from a study of blood T cell repertoires in COVID-19. The CDR3 has 14 amino acids. Deletions cut 7 bases from V and 3 bases from J, with 12 bases between. Germline values: CDR1 KGHSH, CDR2 LQKENI. The sample consisted of PBMCs or T cells enriched from blood (not recorded which). The receptor's source is a woman aged 40 to 55 with acute COVID-19. This chain uses TRBV18 with TRBJ2-2; tentatively, D is TRBD2 (6 bases). CDR3 in amino acids: CASLEGLDTGELFF. CDR3 coding DNA: TGTGCCAGCTTGGAGGGCTTAGACACCGGGGAGCTGTTTTTT.